This T cell receptor beta chain was captured by sequencing in a study of T cell changes during pregnancy in multiple sclerosis. As regards this clone: The sample holds other DNA sequences that translate to the same CDR3.

This CDR3 comprises 15 residues. Trimming removed 1 base at V and 1 base at J, with 10 bases between. CDR1 SGHRS and CDR2 YFSETQ come from the germline V gene. The protocol was immunoSEQ multiplex PCR, while the TCRdb copy is restricted to in-frame clones and leaves out a portion. The sample has some 40,000 clones, 85% to 90% seen once. The TCR originated in a female donor with multiple sclerosis, enrolled in a pregnancy study. The chain is built from TRBV5-1 and TRBJ2-3, with D possibly being TRBD2 (5 bases). This sample comprised CD4+ T cells from peripheral blood mononuclear cells, obtained in the first trimester of pregnancy. The CDR3: CASSLRGLGTDTQYF. The DNA for the CDR3 is TGCGCCAGCAGCTTGAGAGGGCTTGGCACAGATACGCAGTATTTT. The entire variable domain, with the rest obtained from reference TRBV5-1 and TRBJ2-3, is as follows: KAGVTQTPRYLIKTRGQQVTLSCSPISGHRSVSWYQQTPGQGLQFLFEYFSETQRNKGNFPGRFSGRQFSNSRSEMNVSTLELGDSALYLCASSLRGLGTDTQYFGPGTRLTVL.